The clone carrying this T cell receptor beta chain occurred many times. The V end was cut by 0 bases, the J end by 0 bases, with 12 bases between. The CDR3 loop spans 15 amino acids. Per the germline V gene, CDR1 is GTSNPN and CDR2 is SVGIG (reference sequence). The data originate from a study of early T cells in non-severe SARS-CoV-2 infection. Individual cDNA molecules carried attached unique molecular identifiers. TCRdb reanalysed the 5' RACE reads using MiXCR and keeps one entry per CDR3 protein. In the table there are 25,000 to 35,000 distinct CDR3 sequences, around 5.2% of which are singletons. Sequenced material: whole blood. V usage is TRBV30 and J usage is TRBJ2-7; D possibly corresponds to TRBD1 (5 bases). The sequence derives from an adult who was a healthcare worker with PCR-confirmed SARS-CoV-2 infection or an uninfected control (not recorded which). This chain's CDR3 is CAWSVARVSSYEQYF. In DNA, the CDR3 is TGTGCCTGGAGTGTGGCCAGGGTAAGCTCCTACGAGCAGTACTTC.